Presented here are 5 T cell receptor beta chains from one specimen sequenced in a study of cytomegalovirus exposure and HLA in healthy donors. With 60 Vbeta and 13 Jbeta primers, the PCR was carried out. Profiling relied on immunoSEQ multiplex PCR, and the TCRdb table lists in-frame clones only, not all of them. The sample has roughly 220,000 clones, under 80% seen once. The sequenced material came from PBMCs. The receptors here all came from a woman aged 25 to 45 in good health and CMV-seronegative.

This chain's CDR3 is CAWSVQSHEQYF. CDR3 nucleotides: TGTGCCTGGAGTGTACAGAGCCACGAGCAGTACTTC. The chain employs TRBV30 and TRBJ2-7; D ambiguous. V lost 0 bases, J lost 5 bases, and 8 bases lay in between. CDR1 is GTSNPN and CDR2 is SVGIG in the germline V gene (reference sequence). CDR3 length: 12 residues.

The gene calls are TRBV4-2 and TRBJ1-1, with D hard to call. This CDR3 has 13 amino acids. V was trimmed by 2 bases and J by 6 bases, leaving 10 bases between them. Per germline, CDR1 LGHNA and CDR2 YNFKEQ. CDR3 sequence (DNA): TGTGCCAGCAGCCAACGAGGCGGAGCTGAAGCTTTCTTT. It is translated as CASSQRGGAEAFF.

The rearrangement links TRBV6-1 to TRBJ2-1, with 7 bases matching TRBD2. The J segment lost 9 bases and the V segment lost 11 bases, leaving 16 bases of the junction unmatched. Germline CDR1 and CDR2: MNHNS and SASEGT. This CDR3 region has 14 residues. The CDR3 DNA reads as TGTGCCGTATCGACTAGCACAGAGGGAGGTGAGCAGTTCTTC. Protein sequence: CAVSTSTEGGEQFF.

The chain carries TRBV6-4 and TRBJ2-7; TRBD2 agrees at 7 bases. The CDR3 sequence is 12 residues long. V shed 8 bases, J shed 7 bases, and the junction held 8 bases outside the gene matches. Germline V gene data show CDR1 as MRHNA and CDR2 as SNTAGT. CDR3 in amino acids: CASSAGVGEQYF. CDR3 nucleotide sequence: TGTGCCAGCTCGGCGGGGGTGGGAGAGCAGTACTTC.

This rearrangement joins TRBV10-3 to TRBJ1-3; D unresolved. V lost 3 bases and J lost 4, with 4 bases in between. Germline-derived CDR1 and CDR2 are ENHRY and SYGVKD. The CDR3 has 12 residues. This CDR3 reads CAISDLGNTIYF. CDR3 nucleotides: TGTGCCATCAGTGATCTGGGAAACACCATATATTTT.